These T cell receptor beta chains were read from a single sample in a study of cytomegalovirus exposure and HLA in healthy donors. Sequencing was performed with immunoSEQ multiplex PCR; in TCRdb, only in-frame clones are kept and a portion is missing. The sample records 55,000 to 85,000 clones, 60% to 80% being singletons. The sample comprised PBMCs. The receptors originated from a woman aged 40 to 50 in good health and CMV-seropositive. Each CDR3 is given with its conserved first and last residue. A D gene is named only where the DNA matches it firmly. Rows may omit the clone size; those that give it use once, few, many or a size class.

cdr3_nt: TGTGCCAGCAGCGGGGACAGAGGAGGCTACACCTTC
cdr3_aa: CASSGDRGGYTF
d_call: TRBD1
cdr3_length: 12
clone_size: .
v_call: TRBV7-8
j_call: TRBJ1-2

cdr3_nt: TGTGCCAGCAGCTTCAGGCTAGCGGGGGAGCACAATGAGCAGTTCTTC
cdr3_aa: CASSFRLAGEHNEQFF
d_call: TRBD2
cdr3_length: 16
clone_size: .
v_call: TRBV7-3
j_call: TRBJ2-1

cdr3_nt: TGTGCCAGGACTACAGCCTTGGGTGAAAAACTGTTTTTT
cdr3_aa: CARTTALGEKLFF
d_call: .
cdr3_length: 13
clone_size: .
v_call: TRBV30
j_call: TRBJ1-4

cdr3_nt: TGTGCCAGCAGTTCCCGAGGACAGGGGAAGATTGAAGCTTTCTTT
cdr3_aa: CASSSRGQGKIEAFF
d_call: TRBD1
cdr3_length: 15
clone_size: .
v_call: TRBV6-5
j_call: TRBJ1-1

cdr3_nt: TGTGCCAGTAGTATGACGGGCGGGGGGAGATATAATGAGCAGTTCTTC
cdr3_aa: CASSMTGGGRYNEQFF
d_call: TRBD2
cdr3_length: 16
clone_size: .
v_call: TRBV19
j_call: TRBJ2-1

cdr3_nt: TGTGCCAGCAGCTTACCGGGCGGGGACACTGAAGCTTTCTTT
cdr3_aa: CASSLPGGDTEAFF
d_call: .
cdr3_length: 14
clone_size: few
v_call: TRBV7-9
j_call: TRBJ1-1

cdr3_nt: TGTGCCTGGAGTGTACGTGGAGGTCTGGGAAACACCATATATTTT
cdr3_aa: CAWSVRGGLGNTIYF
d_call: .
cdr3_length: 15
clone_size: .
v_call: TRBV30
j_call: TRBJ1-3

cdr3_nt: TGTGCCAGCAGCCGGCGAGGGGGTAGCGCTGAAGCTTTCTTT
cdr3_aa: CASSRRGGSAEAFF
d_call: .
cdr3_length: 14
clone_size: .
v_call: TRBV11-1
j_call: TRBJ1-1

cdr3_nt: TGTGCCAGCAGCTTAGGGGACAGGGGGCCGCGCGAGCAGTACTTC
cdr3_aa: CASSLGDRGPREQYF
d_call: TRBD1
cdr3_length: 15
clone_size: .
v_call: TRBV11-2
j_call: TRBJ2-7

cdr3_nt: TGCGCCAGCAGCTTGGGACTAGCGGGGGGGCCTTTAGATACGCAGTATTTT
cdr3_aa: CASSLGLAGGPLDTQYF
d_call: TRBD2
cdr3_length: 17
clone_size: .
v_call: TRBV5-1
j_call: TRBJ2-3

cdr3_nt: TGTGCCAGCAGCCCTCTCTCCGGACATGCTGAAGCTTTCTTT
cdr3_aa: CASSPLSGHAEAFF
d_call: .
cdr3_length: 14
clone_size: .
v_call: TRBV9
j_call: TRBJ1-1

cdr3_nt: TGTGCCAGCAGCCGAGGGGTCGGCGGGGGAAACTACGAGCAGTACTTC
cdr3_aa: CASSRGVGGGNYEQYF
d_call: TRBD2
cdr3_length: 16
clone_size: few
v_call: TRBV4-2
j_call: TRBJ2-7

cdr3_nt: TGTGCCAGCAGCTTAGATACAGGGGGAGGACAGCCCCAGCATTTT
cdr3_aa: CASSLDTGGGQPQHF
d_call: TRBD1
cdr3_length: 15
clone_size: .
v_call: TRBV11-2
j_call: TRBJ1-5

cdr3_nt: TGCGCCAGCAGCCCGGGGACAGGATGGAGGGCACCCCTCCACTTT
cdr3_aa: CASSPGTGWRAPLHF
d_call: TRBD1
cdr3_length: 15
clone_size: once
v_call: TRBV5-1
j_call: TRBJ1-6

cdr3_nt: TGTGCCAGCAGTACCCTGGGGCTAGCGGGGGATGAGACCCAGTACTTC
cdr3_aa: CASSTLGLAGDETQYF
d_call: TRBD2
cdr3_length: 16
clone_size: .
v_call: TRBV6-6
j_call: TRBJ2-5

cdr3_nt: TGTGCCAGCAGTGGCAGGACTAGCGGCCACACAGATACGCAGTATTTT
cdr3_aa: CASSGRTSGHTDTQYF
d_call: TRBD2
cdr3_length: 16
clone_size: .
v_call: TRBV6-1
j_call: TRBJ2-3

cdr3_nt: TGTGCCAGCAGCTTAGAACTAGGCACAGATACGCAGTATTTT
cdr3_aa: CASSLELGTDTQYF
d_call: .
cdr3_length: 14
clone_size: .
v_call: TRBV11-2
j_call: TRBJ2-3

cdr3_nt: TGCGCCAGCAGTGGGGGACTAGCGGGGGGGCCGTCCGCAGATACGCAGTATTTT
cdr3_aa: CASSGGLAGGPSADTQYF
d_call: TRBD2
cdr3_length: 18
clone_size: .
v_call: TRBV10-2
j_call: TRBJ2-3

cdr3_nt: TGTGCCAGCAGTGACGGGGGTGGGTCCTACGAGCAGTACTTC
cdr3_aa: CASSDGGGSYEQYF
d_call: .
cdr3_length: 14
clone_size: .
v_call: TRBV6-1
j_call: TRBJ2-7

cdr3_nt: TGTGCCAGCAGGCTGACTAGCGGGGGATACAATGAGCAGTTCTTC
cdr3_aa: CASRLTSGGYNEQFF
d_call: TRBD2
cdr3_length: 15
clone_size: .
v_call: TRBV7-2
j_call: TRBJ2-1

cdr3_nt: TGTGCCAGTAGGCCAGGGGGCTACCAAGAGACCCAGTACTTC
cdr3_aa: CASRPGGYQETQYF
d_call: TRBD1
cdr3_length: 14
clone_size: .
v_call: TRBV19
j_call: TRBJ2-5

cdr3_nt: TGCGCCAGCAGCTTGATAGGGGATGACTATGGCTACACCTTC
cdr3_aa: CASSLIGDDYGYTF
d_call: .
cdr3_length: 14
clone_size: once
v_call: TRBV5-1
j_call: TRBJ1-2

cdr3_nt: TGTGCCAGCAGCCGGACAGGGTCTTCCAATCAGCCCCAGCATTTT
cdr3_aa: CASSRTGSSNQPQHF
d_call: TRBD1
cdr3_length: 15
clone_size: few
v_call: TRBV7-9
j_call: TRBJ1-5

cdr3_nt: TGTGCCACTACGGGACAGTCCTGGAATCAGCCCCAGCATTTT
cdr3_aa: CATTGQSWNQPQHF
d_call: TRBD1
cdr3_length: 14
clone_size: .
v_call: TRBV7-7
j_call: TRBJ1-5

cdr3_nt: TGCGCCAGCAGCTTCAACACGTACGAGCAGTACTTC
cdr3_aa: CASSFNTYEQYF
d_call: .
cdr3_length: 12
clone_size: .
v_call: TRBV5-1
j_call: TRBJ2-7

cdr3_nt: TGTGCCAGCAGCGTGGGACATGGCACAGATACGCAGTATTTT
cdr3_aa: CASSVGHGTDTQYF
d_call: .
cdr3_length: 14
clone_size: once
v_call: TRBV9
j_call: TRBJ2-3

cdr3_nt: TGTGCCAGCAGCTTATCGGACAGCTACGAGCAGTACTTC
cdr3_aa: CASSLSDSYEQYF
d_call: .
cdr3_length: 13
clone_size: few
v_call: TRBV7-3
j_call: TRBJ2-7

cdr3_nt: TGTGCCAGCAGTGGCGGGCGGTTCCCCGGGTACTTC
cdr3_aa: CASSGGRFPGYF
d_call: .
cdr3_length: 12
clone_size: .
v_call: TRBV6-1
j_call: TRBJ2-7

cdr3_nt: TGTGCCAGCAGCTGGAGCGTTGGGACAGACTATGGCTACACCTTC
cdr3_aa: CASSWSVGTDYGYTF
d_call: TRBD1
cdr3_length: 15
clone_size: .
v_call: TRBV5-4
j_call: TRBJ1-2

cdr3_nt: TGTGCCAGCAGCTCCTTCGCAGGGTCTCGCACTGAAGCTTTCTTT
cdr3_aa: CASSSFAGSRTEAFF
d_call: .
cdr3_length: 15
clone_size: .
v_call: TRBV7-9
j_call: TRBJ1-1

cdr3_nt: TGTGCCATCAGTAACGGCTGGGCAAAGAACACTGAAGCTTTCTTT
cdr3_aa: CAISNGWAKNTEAFF
d_call: .
cdr3_length: 15
clone_size: .
v_call: TRBV10-3
j_call: TRBJ1-1

cdr3_nt: TGTGCCAGCAGTGAGCAGGGTCGGGGCTACACCTTC
cdr3_aa: CASSEQGRGYTF
d_call: .
cdr3_length: 12
clone_size: .
v_call: TRBV6-1
j_call: TRBJ1-2

cdr3_nt: TGTGCCAGTAGTCCGCGTCAGAGCGCGGATACGCAGTATTTT
cdr3_aa: CASSPRQSADTQYF
d_call: .
cdr3_length: 14
clone_size: once
v_call: TRBV19
j_call: TRBJ2-3

cdr3_nt: TGTGCCAGTAGTTGGAGCGGGGGGGGCACAGATACGCAGTATTTT
cdr3_aa: CASSWSGGGTDTQYF
d_call: TRBD2
cdr3_length: 15
clone_size: .
v_call: TRBV19
j_call: TRBJ2-3

cdr3_nt: TGTGCCAGCAGCGGACAAACTTACACTGAAGCTTTCTTT
cdr3_aa: CASSGQTYTEAFF
d_call: .
cdr3_length: 13
clone_size: .
v_call: TRBV2
j_call: TRBJ1-1

cdr3_nt: TGTGCCAGCAGCTTAGCTAACACCGGGGAGCTGTTTTTT
cdr3_aa: CASSLANTGELFF
d_call: .
cdr3_length: 13
clone_size: .
v_call: TRBV11-2
j_call: TRBJ2-2

cdr3_nt: TGTGCCAGCAGCCAAGCAGGACTAGCGGGGGCCCTAGGGGATGAGCAGTTCTTC
cdr3_aa: CASSQAGLAGALGDEQFF
d_call: TRBD2
cdr3_length: 18
clone_size: few
v_call: TRBV4-2
j_call: TRBJ2-1

cdr3_nt: TGTTCCAGCAGCCGAAATACAGGGATGAACACTGAAGCTTTCTTT
cdr3_aa: CSSSRNTGMNTEAFF
d_call: .
cdr3_length: 15
clone_size: .
v_call: TRBV7-9
j_call: TRBJ1-1

cdr3_nt: TGTGCCAGCAGCTTTGTCGGGTCGGCTGAGCAGTTCTTC
cdr3_aa: CASSFVGSAEQFF
d_call: .
cdr3_length: 13
clone_size: .
v_call: TRBV5-6
j_call: TRBJ2-1

cdr3_nt: TGCGCCAGCAGTGCGCTGGCTAGCGGGGACAATGAGCAGTTCTTC
cdr3_aa: CASSALASGDNEQFF
d_call: TRBD2
cdr3_length: 15
clone_size: few
v_call: TRBV5-1
j_call: TRBJ2-1

cdr3_nt: TGTGCCAGCAGTCTAAGCACAGATACGCAGTATTTT
cdr3_aa: CASSLSTDTQYF
d_call: .
cdr3_length: 12
clone_size: .
v_call: TRBV2
j_call: TRBJ2-3